This TCR beta chain is from a study of shared clonotypes between healthy human individuals. Study as a whole: CD4 naive cells filled three plates per donor, CD4 memory three, CD8 naive two and CD8 memory one. Whole-study results and caveats: Shared clonotypes: roughly 5% naive CD4, under 4% naive CD8, 2.3% memory CD4, 0.4% memory CD8.

In regard to this clone: Its cognate antigen is unknown.

The CDR3 is 15 amino acids. The V gene lost 7 bases and the J gene lost 0 bases, with 15 bases spanning the gap. Germline lookup yields CDR1 MNHEY and CDR2 SMNVEV (reference sequence). Profiling relied on immunoSEQ multiplex PCR, and the TCRdb table lists in-frame clones only, not all of them. The table includes fewer than 1 million clones, about 96% detected once. CD45RO negativity and positive selection for CCR7 defined naive CD8 cells, a population that excluded terminally differentiated effector memory CD45RA+ cells. This receptor was identified in a man in his thirties or forties in good health. Sequenced input: naive CD8+ T cells sorted from blood. The rearrangement joins TRBV27 to TRBJ2-5; D call uncertain. The CDR3 loop is CASTPAVGNQETQYF. Here the CDR3 DNA reads TGTGCCAGCACCCCGGCAGTAGGCAACCAAGAGACCCAGTACTTC.